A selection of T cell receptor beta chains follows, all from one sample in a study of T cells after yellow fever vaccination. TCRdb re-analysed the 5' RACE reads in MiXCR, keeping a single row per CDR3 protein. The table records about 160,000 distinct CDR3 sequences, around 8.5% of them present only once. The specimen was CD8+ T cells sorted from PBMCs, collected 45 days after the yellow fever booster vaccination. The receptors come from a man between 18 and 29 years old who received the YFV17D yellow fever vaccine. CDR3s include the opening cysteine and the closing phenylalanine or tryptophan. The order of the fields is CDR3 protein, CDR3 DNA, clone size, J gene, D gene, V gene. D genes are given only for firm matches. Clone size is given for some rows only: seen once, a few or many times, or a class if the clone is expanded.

CDR3: CASSPYLWERRTSGNTIYF
DNA: TGTGCCAGCAGCCCTTATCTCTGGGAAAGAAGGACCTCTGGAAACACCATATATTTT
size: .
J: TRBJ1-3
D: .
V: TRBV7-2

CDR3: CASGLVAGDFMSYNEQFF
DNA: TGTGCTAGTGGTTTGGTGGCCGGGGATTTTATGTCCTACAATGAGCAGTTCTTC
size: .
J: TRBJ2-1
D: .
V: TRBV12-5

CDR3: CASSFWKTAGAGNTIYF
DNA: TGTGCCAGCAGCTTTTGGAAAACGGCAGGGGCAGGAAACACCATATATTTT
size: many
J: TRBJ1-3
D: .
V: TRBV7-9

CDR3: CASSSVDRGKETQYF
DNA: TGTGCCAGCAGCTCCGTGGACAGGGGAAAAGAGACCCAGTACTTC
size: .
J: TRBJ2-5
D: TRBD1
V: TRBV7-6

CDR3: CASSLEIGDEQYF
DNA: TGCGCCAGCAGCTTGGAAATCGGGGACGAGCAGTACTTC
size: many
J: TRBJ2-7
D: .
V: TRBV5-1

CDR3: CASSQQETNEKLFF
DNA: TGCGCCAGCAGCCAACAGGAAACTAATGAAAAACTGTTTTTT
size: few
J: TRBJ1-4
D: .
V: TRBV4-3

CDR3: CSAIPGNTEAFF
DNA: TGCAGTGCTATTCCGGGGAACACTGAAGCTTTCTTT
size: many
J: TRBJ1-1
D: .
V: TRBV20-1

CDR3: CASSDRVDEQYF
DNA: TGTGCCAGCAGTGACAGGGTTGACGAGCAGTACTTC
size: few
J: TRBJ2-7
D: TRBD1
V: TRBV6-2/TRBV6-3

CDR3: CASYPVGRRGTDTQYF
DNA: TGTGCCAGCTACCCCGTCGGGCGCAGAGGCACAGATACGCAGTATTTT
size: few
J: TRBJ2-3
D: .
V: TRBV7-9

CDR3: CASSYPGRPTGDTQYF
DNA: TGTGCCAGCAGCTACCCCGGGAGGCCCACGGGAGATACGCAGTATTTT
size: .
J: TRBJ2-3
D: TRBD2
V: TRBV7-9

CDR3: CATGQDPDTQYF
DNA: TGTGCCACCGGGCAGGATCCAGATACGCAGTATTTT
size: .
J: TRBJ2-3
D: .
V: TRBV4-2

CDR3: CASGGGDPGSWEQYF
DNA: TGTGCCAGCGGTGGTGGGGACCCCGGCTCGTGGGAGCAGTACTTC
size: .
J: TRBJ2-7
D: .
V: TRBV9

CDR3: CASSWVDRGEGYTF
DNA: TGTGCCAGCAGCTGGGTGGACAGGGGGGAAGGCTACACCTTC
size: few
J: TRBJ1-2
D: TRBD1
V: TRBV7-9

CDR3: CASSLAFLSYEQFF
DNA: TGTGCCAGCAGCTTAGCCTTTCTAAGCTATGAGCAGTTCTTC
size: .
J: TRBJ2-1
D: .
V: TRBV7-9

CDR3: CASSYLVSGGGHNEQFF
DNA: TGTGCCAGCAGTTACCTAGTTAGCGGGGGGGGCCACAATGAGCAGTTCTTC
size: few
J: TRBJ2-1
D: TRBD2
V: TRBV6-2/TRBV6-3

CDR3: CASSPGVRNQPQHF
DNA: TGTGCCAGCAGCCCCGGGGTGCGCAATCAGCCCCAGCATTTT
size: few
J: TRBJ1-5
D: .
V: TRBV27

CDR3: CASSYGAYTEAFF
DNA: TGTGCCAGCAGTTACGGGGCCTACACTGAAGCTTTCTTT
size: many
J: TRBJ1-1
D: .
V: TRBV6-2/TRBV6-3

CDR3: CASSYDTMNTEAFF
DNA: TGTGCCAGCAGTTACGATACCATGAACACTGAAGCTTTCTTT
size: .
J: TRBJ1-1
D: .
V: TRBV6-6

CDR3: CASSSASGGAIHEQFF
DNA: TGCGCCAGCAGCTCGGCTAGCGGGGGGGCCATTCATGAGCAGTTCTTC
size: many
J: TRBJ2-1
D: TRBD2
V: TRBV5-1

CDR3: CASSYSGYTQYF
DNA: TGTGCCAGCAGCTATAGTGGATATACGCAGTATTTT
size: few
J: TRBJ2-3
D: .
V: TRBV7-3

CDR3: CASSPPVGPRTEAFF
DNA: TGTGCCAGCTCACCACCGGTAGGGCCACGCACTGAAGCTTTCTTT
size: few
J: TRBJ1-1
D: .
V: TRBV18

CDR3: CASSQALITLDPNTEAFF
DNA: TGCGCCAGCAGCCAAGCGTTAATTACCCTCGACCCGAACACTGAAGCTTTCTTT
size: few
J: TRBJ1-1
D: .
V: TRBV4-3

CDR3: CASSYSTVSSYNEQFF
DNA: TGTGCCAGCAGTTACTCGACAGTCAGCTCCTACAATGAGCAGTTCTTC
size: .
J: TRBJ2-1
D: .
V: TRBV6-5

CDR3: CASRNTPRGPYNEQFF
DNA: TGTGCCAGCAGGAATACCCCCCGGGGGCCGTACAATGAGCAGTTCTTC
size: .
J: TRBJ2-1
D: .
V: TRBV2